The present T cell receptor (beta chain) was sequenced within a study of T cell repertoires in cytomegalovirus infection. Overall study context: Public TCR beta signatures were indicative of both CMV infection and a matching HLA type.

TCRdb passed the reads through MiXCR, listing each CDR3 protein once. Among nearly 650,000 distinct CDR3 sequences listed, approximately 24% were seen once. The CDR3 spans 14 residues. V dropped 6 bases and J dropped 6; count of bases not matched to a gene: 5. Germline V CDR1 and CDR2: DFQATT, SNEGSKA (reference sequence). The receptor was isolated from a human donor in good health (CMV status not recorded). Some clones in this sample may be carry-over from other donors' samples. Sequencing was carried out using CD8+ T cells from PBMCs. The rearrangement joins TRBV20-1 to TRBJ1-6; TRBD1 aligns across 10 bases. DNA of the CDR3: TGCAGTGCCCCCCGGGACAGGGGTAATTCACCCCTCCACTTT. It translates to CSAPRDRGNSPLHF.